Sequencing of this T cell receptor beta chain was carried out in a study of neoadjuvant anti-PD-1 for oral cavity cancer (dated by TCRdb to the early 2020s). As for the study more broadly: Before curative-intent surgical resection, most patients were given three to four biweekly doses of nivolumab at 3 mg/kg. For patients who did not progress, a fourth nivolumab dose was given around day 43, followed by definitive surgical resection on days 50-56. Patients with complete response, partial response or stable disease by RECIST 1.1 were defined as responders, whereas patients with progression were defined as non-responders. An approximately 32% response rate was observed in the parent correlative cohort, in which around 12 patients were included.

The time point label of this sample denotes: before neoadjuvant nivolumab. The patients had newly diagnosed stage II-IVA oral cavity squamous cell carcinoma and had not received any prior systemic or radiation treatment. Everyone in the cohort had locally advanced, HPV-negative oral cavity squamous cell carcinoma. Peripheral blood mononuclear cells were analyzed directly, without maintenance or expansion in culture. Samples were obtained from a longitudinal correlative study of a single-arm phase II trial of neoadjuvant nivolumab in oral cavity squamous cell carcinoma. Subject-matched pre- and post-treatment PBMCs and tumors from three responders and three non-responders underwent genomic DNA-based TCRbeta sequencing. Peripheral blood mononuclear cells were collected before nivolumab treatment and were collected again after treatment, at the time of surgery. Genomic DNA was isolated from PBMCs using the Maxwell RSC DNA from Cells kit.

Results the study describes overall, beyond this receptor: After neoadjuvant nivolumab, non-responders showed significantly higher T cell clonality (Gini index) in PBMCs than responders did. Only a few patients per response group were included in the TCR analyses, and the authors called for validation in larger cohorts. Higher pretreatment blood Treg/Th17 ratios correlated with both higher pretreatment blood TCRbeta clonality and lower post-treatment tumor TCRbeta clonality.

V is cut back by 4 bases and J by 8 bases, with 7 bases in the junction unmatched. The germline V gene encodes CDR1 SGHDN and CDR2 FVKESK. From the cysteine through the phenylalanine, the CDR3 covers 13 amino acids. Just CDR3 DNA is preserved here, 39 bases in frame from base 1. PBMC libraries used mostly 450 to 500 ng of input genomic DNA for deep sequencing, with six replicates per sample. The immunoSEQ hsTCRbeta kit was used to prepare TCRbeta libraries according to the manufacturer's instructions. The completed libraries were mixed into a single pool at 3 nM, then sequenced with an Illumina NovaSeq 6000 S4 flow cell. The authors processed their data as follows. The immunoSEQ Analyzer handled quality control and preprocessing of the raw data. The analysis was limited to productive rearrangements, and each clonotype was defined by a unique CDR3 amino acid sequence. Repertoire clonality was estimated as the Gini-Simpson index, which was calculated using the R package tcR. Student's t test was used to compare Gini indices, and Pearson correlation was used to assess associations with tumor size change. Not all clones reach the TCRdb copy of this immuneACCESS table, which keeps in-frame sequences only. Checked studies attribute under half of the gap to unresolved V genes and leave the rest unexplained. That table is the source of V, J and clone size, and D and trimming were worked out from the DNA. The sample includes roughly 18,000 clones, with over 65% observed a single time. The ten most abundant clones make up around 2.6% of the sample.

Note on this clone: No antigen is known for it. Base quality data are lacking; no much larger clone is found one base away.

The source material was PBMCs, sampled before nivolumab (anti-PD-1) treatment. This TCR was recovered from a person aged 40 to 85 with oral cavity squamous cell carcinoma. The chain uses TRBV14 and TRBJ1-2, with 7 middle bases fitting TRBD1. The DNA is TGTGCCAGCAGCCGCACAGGGGTGGAGGGCTACACCTTC. It is translated as CASSRTGVEGYTF.